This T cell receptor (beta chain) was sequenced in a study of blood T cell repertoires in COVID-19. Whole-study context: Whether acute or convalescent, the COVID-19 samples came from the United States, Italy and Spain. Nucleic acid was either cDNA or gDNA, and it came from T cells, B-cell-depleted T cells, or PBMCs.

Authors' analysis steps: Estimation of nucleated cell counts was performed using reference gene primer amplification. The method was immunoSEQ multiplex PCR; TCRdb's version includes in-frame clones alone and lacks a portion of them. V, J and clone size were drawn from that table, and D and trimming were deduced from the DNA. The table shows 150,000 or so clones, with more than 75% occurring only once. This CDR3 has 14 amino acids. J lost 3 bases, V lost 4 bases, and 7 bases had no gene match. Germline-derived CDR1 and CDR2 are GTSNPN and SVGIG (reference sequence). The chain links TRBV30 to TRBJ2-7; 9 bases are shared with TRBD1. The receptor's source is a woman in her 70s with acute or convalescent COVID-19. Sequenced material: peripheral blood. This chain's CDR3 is CAWNRGQGDYEQYF. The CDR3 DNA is TGTGCCTGGAACCGGGGACAGGGCGACTACGAGCAGTACTTC.